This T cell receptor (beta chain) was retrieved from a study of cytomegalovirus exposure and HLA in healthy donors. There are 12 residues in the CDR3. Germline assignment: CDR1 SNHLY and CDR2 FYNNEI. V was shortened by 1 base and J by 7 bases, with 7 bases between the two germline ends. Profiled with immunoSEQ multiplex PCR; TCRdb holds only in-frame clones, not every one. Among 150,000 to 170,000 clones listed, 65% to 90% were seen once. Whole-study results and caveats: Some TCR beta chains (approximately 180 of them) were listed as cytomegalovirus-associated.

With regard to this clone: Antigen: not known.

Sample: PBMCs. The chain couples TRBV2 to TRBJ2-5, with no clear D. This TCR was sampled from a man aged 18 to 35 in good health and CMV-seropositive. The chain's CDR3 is CASSEERGTQYF. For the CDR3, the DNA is TGTGCCAGCAGTGAAGAGCGTGGGACCCAGTACTTC.